This passage covers 22 T cell receptor beta chains from one sample sequenced in a study of Graves' ophthalmopathy and Graves' hyperthyroidism. RNA transcripts yielded amplified TCR beta CDR3 regions. Second-round multiplex PCR came after a first-round RT-PCR that employed HTBI primers. TCRdb ran MiXCR on the multiplex PCR reads and lists one entry per CDR3 protein. The data show a few hundred thousand distinct CDR3 sequences, around a fifth seen once. The specimen sequenced was peripheral blood. The receptors here all came from a woman aged 45-65 years with Graves' ophthalmopathy.

This clonotype was picked up many times. The chain has TRBV6-5 and TRBJ1-3; 7 bases are a match to TRBD1. Germline trimming cut 6 bases from V and 2 bases from J; bases unmatched to any gene: 4. The CDR3 is 14 residues long. The germline V gene has CDR1 MNHEY and CDR2 SVGAGI. This chain's CDR3 is CASRLDRTGNTIYF. CDR3 coding DNA: TGTGCCAGCAGACTGGACAGGACTGGAAACACCATATATTTT.

This clonotype has at least ten counts. This chain links TRBV2 with TRBJ1-5, with a tentative D call TRBD1 (5 bases). The V end was cut by 5 bases, the J end by 2 bases, with 13 bases between. This CDR3 has 15 amino acids. In germline, CDR1 is SNHLY, CDR2 FYNNEI. As DNA, the CDR3 is TGTGCCAGCAGTCGGGGCAGGGATGGCAATCAGCCCCAGCATTTT. It specifies CASSRGRDGNQPQHF.

The rearrangement uses TRBV28 and TRBJ1-2, with 8 bases fitting TRBD1. Trimming took 5 bases from V and 5 from J; bases not matched to a gene: 10. The CDR3 contains 15 residues. The germline gives CDR1 MDHEN, CDR2 SYDVKM. CDR3 bases: TGTGCCAGCAGTGGCTACGACAGGGGAGGATATGGCTACACCTTC. Protein product: CASSGYDRGGYGYTF.

This clonotype was recorded many times. The chain joins TRBV10-3 to TRBJ2-7, with TRBD1 matching 9 bases. Germline V CDR1 and CDR2: ENHRY, SYGVKD. This CDR3 is 14 amino acids long. V shed 6 bases, J shed 4 bases, and the junction held 7 bases outside the gene matches. The DNA of the CDR3 is TGTGCCATCAGGCCGGGACAGGGTCTATACGAGCAGTACTTC. Its protein product is CAIRPGQGLYEQYF.

The chain is built from TRBV27 and TRBJ2-7; 7 bases are a match to TRBD1. The CDR3 covers 15 residues. Germline V gene sequence: CDR1 MNHEY, CDR2 SMNVEV (reference sequence). V shed 5 bases, J shed 1 base, and the junction held 8 bases outside the gene matches. CDR3 sequence: CASSVTGQLSYEQYF. The DNA for the CDR3 is TGTGCCAGCAGTGTCACGGGACAGCTATCCTACGAGCAGTACTTC.

In its sample, this clonotype was seen many times. The V and J genes are TRBV6-1 and TRBJ2-7; possibly TRBD1 for D (5 bases). V dropped 4 bases and J dropped 6 bases, with 19 bases sitting between them. Germline values: CDR1 MNHNS, CDR2 SASEGT. The CDR3 is 15 amino acids. The CDR3 DNA follows: TGTGCCAGCAGTGCCTTGGGGCCAAGGAGCGTCGAGCAGTACTTC. The encoded protein is CASSALGPRSVEQYF.

This sequence joins TRBV12-3 or TRBV12-4 and TRBJ2-5; 8 bases are shared with TRBD1. With V trimmed by 4 bases and J by 9 bases, 16 bases remained unmatched. The CDR3 length is 16 residues. In DNA form, the CDR3 reads TGTGCCAGCAGTTCGTATGGGACAGGTGAACGGGTGGCCCAGTACTTC. The encoded protein is CASSSYGTGERVAQYF.

The chain couples TRBV6-1 to TRBJ2-7, with D unclear. Germline loops: CDR1 MNHNS, CDR2 SASEGT. The length of the CDR3 is 13 residues. With 6 bases removed from V and 2 bases from J, the gap between germline ends came to 11 bases. DNA for the CDR3: TGTGCCAGCAGGTCGGGCCTTCCCTACGAGCAGTACTTC. This gives the protein CASRSGLPYEQYF.

This clonotype showed up many times. V usage is TRBV30 and J usage is TRBJ1-2; TRBD1 matches at 7 bases. V was clipped by 3 bases and J by 3 bases; unmatched bases: 4. CDR3 length equals 13 residues. CDR1 and CDR2 from the germline V gene are GTSNPN and SVGIG (reference sequence). The CDR3 protein is CAWSLDRYYGYTF. CDR3 DNA sequence: TGTGCCTGGAGCTTGGACAGGTACTATGGCTACACCTTC.

As regards this clonotype: The junction shows a germline mismatch at one end, possibly a read error. The chain uses TRBV27 and TRBJ1-2; D perhaps matches TRBD1 (5 bases). The germline CDR1 and CDR2 sequences are MNHEY and SMNVEV (reference sequence). This CDR3 region has 16 residues. CDR3 nucleotides: TGTGCCAGCAGTTTTGCGGGACGCGCGCATGATGGTGGCTACAGCTTC. Translating it yields CASSFAGRAHDGGYSF.

This clonotype was seen ten or more times. The chain is built from TRBV6-1 and TRBJ1-2; maybe TRBD1 (5 bases). The germline V gene encodes CDR1 MNHNS and CDR2 SASEGT. V was trimmed by 8 bases and J by 6 bases, leaving 13 bases between them. The CDR3 consists of 12 residues. The CDR3 region is CASGTVRDGYTF. The CDR3 region has the DNA TGTGCCAGCGGGACGGTCCGGGATGGCTACACCTTC.

In this sample, this clonotype turned up many times. CDR3 DNA: TGTGCCAGCAGCGCTGCCCGGCGGGGAACCCAGTACTTC. Amino acids: CASSAARRGTQYF. J is TRBJ2-5 and V is TRBV11-2; D is possibly TRBD2 (6 bases). Germline lookup yields CDR1 SGHAT and CDR2 FQNNGV. The CDR3 is 13 residues long. Trimming removed 5 bases at V and 8 bases at J, with 15 bases between.

This clonotype was observed a handful of times. Just one base apart from a much larger clone, this may be a read error. The chain couples TRBV19 to TRBJ1-2; D call uncertain. The germline V gene has CDR1 LNHDA and CDR2 SQIVND (reference sequence). The CDR3 totals 12 residues. Trimming cost V 6 bases and J 8 bases, with 13 bases left between them. The CDR3 DNA follows: TGTGCCAGTAGCGATTGGGCTCTGGGCTACACCTTC. It encodes CASSDWALGYTF.

The table lists this clonotype with a few counts. J is TRBJ2-5 and V is TRBV28; D is possibly TRBD1 (5 bases). The CDR3 is 13 residues long. Trimming removed 2 bases at V and 4 bases at J, with 8 bases between. Germline CDR1 MDHEN, CDR2 SYDVKM. Written as DNA, the CDR3 is TGTGCCAGCAGTTTAGGTGGGGCAGAGACCCAGTACTTC. Translated, it gives CASSLGGAETQYF.

This clonotype was detected many times. The CDR3 DNA reads as TGCGCCAGCAGCTTGGCCGTCAGCGTTGGCGCGACGACCTACGAGCAGTACTTC. Its translation: CASSLAVSVGATTYEQYF. The J gene is TRBJ2-7, the V gene TRBV5-1; unclear D gene. The ends were cut back, 0 bases at V and 2 bases at J, with 21 bases in the middle. The germline CDR1 and CDR2 sequences are SGHRS and YFSETQ. The CDR3 extends over 18 amino acids.

The sample holds a few counts of this clonotype. For the CDR3, the DNA is TGTGCCAGCAGCCAAGAAGAGACCTCCCGCTTCCAAGAGACCCAGTACTTC. Its protein product is CASSQEETSRFQETQYF. This sequence joins TRBV14 and TRBJ2-5, with D uncertain. CDR3 size: 17 residues. Trimming shortened V by 0 bases and J by 1 base, and 15 bases separated the two germline ends. Germline V CDR1 and CDR2: SGHDN, FVKESK.

This clonotype was found many times. The V gene is TRBV15, the J gene TRBJ1-5; the D is unclear. Trimming shortened V by 3 bases and J by 0 bases, and 6 bases separated the two germline ends. In germline, CDR1 is LNHNV, CDR2 YYDKDF (reference sequence). The CDR3 runs to 14 residues. CDR3 sequence reads: CATSREVSNQPQHF. As DNA, the CDR3 is TGTGCCACCAGCAGGGAAGTTAGCAATCAGCCCCAGCATTTT.

This clonotype was counted many times. The conserved phenylalanine or tryptophan is not found at the CDR3 terminus, so this likely reflects a read error. The chain recombines TRBV24-1 with TRBJ2-2; the D is unclear. The V and J ends lost 1 base and 1 base respectively, with 12 bases between them. This CDR3 has 17 amino acids. CDR1 and CDR2 from the germline V gene are KGHDR and SFDVKD. This chain's CDR3 is CATSDLGTLKNTGELFS. The CDR3, as DNA: TGTGCCACCAGTGATTTAGGTACCCTTAAGAACACCGGGGAGCTGTTTTCT.

V usage is TRBV27 and J usage is TRBJ2-6; D remains ambiguous. V was clipped by 5 bases and J by 1 base, with 15 bases between them. The germline V gene has CDR1 MNHEY and CDR2 SMNVEV (reference sequence). The CDR3 contains 17 residues. The CDR3 loop reads CASSLFRSQSGANVLTF. DNA for the CDR3: TGTGCCAGCAGTCTTTTCCGGAGCCAATCTGGGGCCAACGTCCTGACTTTC.

This clonotype was picked up many times. The chain employs TRBV7-3 and TRBJ1-1, with unresolved D. CDR3 length: 13 residues. The V gene's germline CDR1 is SGHTA and CDR2 FQGTGA. The V and J ends lost 0 bases and 6 bases respectively, with 8 bases between them. The CDR3 bases are TGTGCCAGCAGCTTAACGCCCGGGGCTGAAGCTTTCTTT. This codes for CASSLTPGAEAFF.

This clonotype was counted many times. The J gene is TRBJ1-5, the V gene TRBV4-1; 9 bases map to TRBD1. The V gene's germline CDR1 is MGHRA and CDR2 YSYEKL. This CDR3 spans 15 amino acids. Trimming at V came to 1 base and at J to 5 bases, leaving 3 bases not matched to a gene. The CDR3 protein is CASSQGGQGYQPQHF. The CDR3 region has the DNA TGCGCCAGCAGCCAAGGAGGACAGGGGTATCAGCCCCAGCATTTT.

This clonotype was observed many times. This chain connects TRBV30 to TRBJ1-1; no clear D gene. The length of the CDR3 is 11 residues. In germline, CDR1 is GTSNPN, CDR2 SVGIG (reference sequence). Trimming stripped 3 bases from V and 4 bases from J, with 6 bases between. CDR3: CAWRQPTEAFF. The CDR3 DNA is TGTGCCTGGAGACAGCCCACTGAAGCTTTCTTT.